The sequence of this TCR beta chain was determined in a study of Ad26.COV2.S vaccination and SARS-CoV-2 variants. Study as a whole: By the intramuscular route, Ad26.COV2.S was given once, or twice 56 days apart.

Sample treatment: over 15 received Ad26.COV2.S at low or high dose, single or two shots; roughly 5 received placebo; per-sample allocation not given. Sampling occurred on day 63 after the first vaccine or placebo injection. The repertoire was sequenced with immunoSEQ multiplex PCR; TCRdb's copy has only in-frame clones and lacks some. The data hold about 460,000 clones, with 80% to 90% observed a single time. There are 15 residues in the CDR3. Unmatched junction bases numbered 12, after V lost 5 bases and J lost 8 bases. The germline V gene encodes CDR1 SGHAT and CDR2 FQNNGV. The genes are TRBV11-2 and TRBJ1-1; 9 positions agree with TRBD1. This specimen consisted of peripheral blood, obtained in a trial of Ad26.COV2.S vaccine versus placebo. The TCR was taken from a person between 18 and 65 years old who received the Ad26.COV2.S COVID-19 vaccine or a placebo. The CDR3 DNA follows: TGTGCCAGCAGCCCTTCACAGGGGGCCGTAGTCGAAGCTTTCTTT. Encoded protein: CASSPSQGAVVEAFF.